The 30 T cell receptor beta chains in this list originate from one sample, sequenced in a study of cytomegalovirus exposure and HLA in healthy donors. TCRdb keeps only in-frame clones here, not all; method: immunoSEQ multiplex PCR. Of some 250,000 clones listed, 90% were seen once; the top ten hold roughly 0.38%. Sequenced input: PBMCs. Source of these receptors: a woman aged 18-30 years in good health and CMV-seronegative.

The chain links TRBV29-1 to TRBJ1-1; D may be TRBD1 (5 bases). Trimming took 7 bases from V and 1 from J, leaving 13 bases between them. The CDR3 is 13 amino acids. The germline V gene has CDR1 SQVTM and CDR2 ANQGSEA. The CDR3 coding sequence is TGCAGCGGACAGCCACGCCGGAACACTGAAGCTTTCTTT. Translated: CSGQPRRNTEAFF.

The DNA of the CDR3 is TGTGCCAGCTCACCACGCGAGGGGAACACTGAAGCTTTCTTT. Encoded protein: CASSPREGNTEAFF. The gene calls are TRBV18 and TRBJ1-1; D gene uncertain. The V and J ends lost 1 base and 1 base respectively, with 7 bases between them. The CDR3 loop spans 14 amino acids. CDR1 is KGHSH, CDR2 LQKENI, per germline. Using reference TRBV18 and TRBJ1-1 for the parts outside the CDR3, the full variable domain is NAGVMQNPRHLVRRRGQEARLRCSPMKGHSHVYWYRQLPEEGLKFMVYLQKENIIDESGMPKERFSAEFPKEGPSILRIQQVVRGDSAAYFCASSPREGNTEAFFGQGTRLTVV.

The CDR3 DNA reads TGTGCCACCAGCAGAGATTTCGCGGGGGAGCAGTACTTC. This sequence encodes CATSRDFAGEQYF. The V call is TRBV15, the J call TRBJ2-7; possibly TRBD2 for D (6 bases). Looked up from germline, CDR1 is LNHNV and CDR2 is YYDKDF (reference sequence). The V end lost 0 bases, the J end lost 7 bases, and 10 bases lay between the germline ends. The CDR3 totals 13 residues.

The CDR3, as DNA: TGTGCCAGCAGTGAAGCGTGGACGGGGGGAGAGACCCAGTACTTC. This codes for CASSEAWTGGETQYF. This chain connects TRBV6-1 to TRBJ2-5; 7 bases align to TRBD2. After removal of 0 bases from V and 4 bases from J, the junction contained 5 bases not matched to a gene. Germline-derived CDR1 and CDR2 are MNHNS and SASEGT. The CDR3 length is 15 residues.

This chain connects TRBV2 to TRBJ1-2; D remains unclear. Germline-derived CDR1 and CDR2 are SNHLY and FYNNEI. Trimming removed 4 bases at V and 7 bases at J, with 10 bases between. This CDR3 has 12 amino acids. CDR3 DNA sequence: TGTGCCAGCAGTGTCCGGCGCGGTGGCTACACCTTC. This codes for CASSVRRGGYTF.

This chain uses TRBV4-3 with TRBJ1-2; a possible D gene is TRBD1 (6 bases). CDR1 is LGHNA and CDR2 is YSLEER in the germline V gene. CDR3 size: 13 residues. The V and J ends lost 2 bases and 6 bases respectively, with 10 bases between them. The CDR3 sequence is CASSQQGGDGYTF. The CDR3, as DNA: TGCGCCAGCAGCCAACAAGGGGGAGATGGCTACACCTTC.

The DNA for the CDR3 is TGTGCCAGCAGTAAATGGGACACGTTGAACATTCAGTACTTC. It is translated as CASSKWDTLNIQYF. The chain joins TRBV9 to TRBJ2-4, with a tentative D call TRBD1 (6 bases). Trimming removed 5 bases at V and 7 bases at J, with 16 bases between. Looked up from germline, CDR1 is SGDLS and CDR2 is YYNGEE. The CDR3 sequence is 14 residues long. Filled out from reference TRBV9 and TRBJ2-4, the complete variable domain reads DSGVTQTPKHLITATGQRVTLRCSPRSGDLSVYWYQQSLDQGLQFLIQYYNGEERAKGNILERFSAQQFPDLHSELNLSSLELGDSALYFCASSKWDTLNIQYFGAGTRLSVL.

The rearrangement links TRBV6-6 to TRBJ2-6; a possible D gene is TRBD1 (6 bases). The ends were cut back, 2 bases at V and 1 base at J, with 9 bases in the middle. Germline V CDR1 and CDR2: MNHNY, SVGAGI (reference sequence). CDR3 size: 16 residues. The CDR3 loop reads CASSYVTGSGANVLTF. The CDR3 nucleotides read TGTGCCAGCAGTTACGTAACAGGGTCTGGGGCCAACGTCCTGACTTTC.

This rearrangement joins TRBV4-3 to TRBJ2-1; D call uncertain. Germline V gives CDR1 LGHNA, CDR2 YSLEER. CDR3 length: 15 residues. With 0 bases removed from V and 0 bases from J, the gap between germline ends came to 6 bases. Here the CDR3 reads CASSQDSSSYNEQFF. The CDR3 coding sequence is TGCGCCAGCAGCCAAGACTCTTCCTCCTACAATGAGCAGTTCTTC.

The chain employs TRBV6-1 and TRBJ1-2; D gene uncertain. The CDR3 is 13 amino acids. V lost 6 bases to trimming and J lost 1 base, with 9 bases between them. The germline V gene has CDR1 MNHNS and CDR2 SASEGT. CDR3 loop: CASRIRGNYGYTF. The CDR3 nucleotides are TGTGCCAGCAGAATCCGGGGTAACTATGGCTACACCTTC.

CDR3 amino acids: CASPTSTSGGSGSYNEQFF. CDR3 nucleotides: TGTGCCAGCCCAACCTCGACTAGCGGGGGGTCTGGCTCCTACAATGAGCAGTTCTTC. The gene calls are TRBV2 and TRBJ2-1; 13 nucleotides match TRBD2. The V segment lost 8 bases and the J segment 0 bases; nucleotides outside the gene matches: 13. Germline V gene lookup returns CDR1 SNHLY and CDR2 FYNNEI. This CDR3 spans 19 amino acids.

The chain couples TRBV28 to TRBJ1-2, with D perhaps matching TRBD1 (5 bases). CDR1 MDHEN and CDR2 SYDVKM come from the germline V gene. CDR3 length: 15 residues. The V end was cut by 6 bases, the J end by 8 bases, with 22 bases between. CDR3 nucleotide sequence: TGTGCCAGCAGCCCCCCCCGATGGAGGGGTGAGGGCTACACCTTC. It specifies CASSPPRWRGEGYTF.

The chain employs TRBV11-3 and TRBJ2-5; 7 bases are shared with TRBD1. The length of the CDR3 is 12 residues. The germline V gene encodes CDR1 SGHNT and CDR2 YENEEA. The V gene end was trimmed by 9 bases and the J gene end by 2 bases; junction bases not matched to a gene: 3. The chain's CDR3 is CASRDRQETQYF. CDR3 nucleotide sequence: TGTGCCAGTCGGGACAGACAAGAGACCCAGTACTTC.

This chain uses TRBV19 with TRBJ2-2; 14 bases map to TRBD2. The CDR3 is made up of 17 amino acids. Germline trimming cut 7 bases from V and 0 bases from J; bases unmatched to any gene: 4. CDR1 and CDR2 (germline): LNHDA, SQIVND (reference sequence). CDR3 sequence (DNA): TGTGCCAGTACTGGGACTAGCGGGGGTACGAACACCGGGGAGCTGTTTTTT. Its translation is CASTGTSGGTNTGELFF.

V and J are TRBV18 and TRBJ2-5; D is possibly TRBD2 (5 bases). CDR1 is KGHSH and CDR2 is LQKENI in the germline V gene. Trimming shortened V by 0 bases and J by 2 bases, and 10 bases separated the two germline ends. This CDR3 contains 15 residues. The CDR3 region has the DNA TGTGCCAGCTCACCACCGATTAGCGCACAAGAGACCCAGTACTTC. It is translated as CASSPPISAQETQYF.

The chain combines TRBV5-1 with TRBJ2-5; 13 bases line up with TRBD2. The CDR3 has 18 amino acids. J gave up 2 bases and V 3 bases, and 10 bases lay outside the gene matches. The germline gives CDR1 SGHRS, CDR2 YFSETQ. The chain's CDR3 is CASSYNLVGLAGQETQYF. CDR3 nucleotide sequence: TGCGCCAGCAGCTACAATCTCGTGGGACTAGCGGGGCAAGAGACCCAGTACTTC.

The chain employs TRBV6-5 and TRBJ1-1, with 7 bases identical to TRBD1. J lost 4 bases, V lost 6 bases, and 5 bases had no gene match. Germline CDR1 is MNHEY and CDR2 is SVGAGI. This CDR3 contains 13 residues. The CDR3 DNA is TGTGCCAGCAGCCTCTACAGGGGCACTGAAGCTTTCTTT. Protein sequence: CASSLYRGTEAFF.

This chain joins TRBV27 and TRBJ1-2, with TRBD1 identical over 9 bases. V trimming: 5 bases; J trimming: 7 bases; junction bases outside the gene matches: 11. This CDR3 is 15 amino acids long. Per germline, CDR1 MNHEY and CDR2 SMNVEV (reference sequence). CDR3 coding DNA: TGTGCCAGCAGTCCCCCGGGACAGGGATTTCGTGGCTACACCTTC. This translates into CASSPPGQGFRGYTF.

A note on this clone: The junction and the germline gene differ at one end; a read error may be behind it. The chain combines TRBV7-7 with TRBJ2-1; 10 bases line up with TRBD2. CDR3 length: 15 amino acids. Germline loops: CDR1 SSHAT, CDR2 FNYEAQ (reference sequence). CDR3 nucleotide sequence: TGTGCTAGCAGCTTATGGACTAGCGGCCACAATGAGCAGTTCTTC. It specifies CASSLWTSGHNEQFF.

The rearrangement links TRBV27 to TRBJ1-6, with D unclear. This CDR3 contains 15 residues. The germline CDR1 and CDR2 sequences are MNHEY and SMNVEV (reference sequence). V shed 9 bases and J shed 8 bases, with 20 bases lying between them. The CDR3 DNA reads TGTGCCAGTCATCCAAGGTGGGGAGTGGATTCACCCCTCCACTTT. It specifies CASHPRWGVDSPLHF.

V is TRBV7-9 and J is TRBJ2-1, with 12 bases lining up with TRBD2. CDR1 SEHNR and CDR2 FQNEAQ come from the germline V gene (reference sequence). CDR3 length: 17 amino acids. The trim removed 5 bases at V and 3 bases at J, leaving 8 bases unmatched. CDR3 residues: CASSKTSGGANYNEQFF. The CDR3 DNA follows: TGTGCCAGCAGCAAGACTAGCGGGGGCGCTAACTACAATGAGCAGTTCTTC.

The chain combines TRBV7-8 with TRBJ2-5; TRBD1 aligns across 9 bases. Germline lookup yields CDR1 SGHVS and CDR2 FQNEAQ. This CDR3 spans 13 amino acids. V lost 8 bases and J lost 5; bases outside the gene matches: 6. The CDR3 protein is CASGTGGRETQYF. In DNA, the CDR3 is TGTGCCAGCGGAACAGGGGGCCGGGAGACCCAGTACTTC.

This chain's CDR3 is CASSLGHVSPNEKLFF. Here the CDR3 DNA reads TGCGCCAGCAGCCTTGGACACGTCTCACCTAATGAAAAACTGTTTTTT. The chain carries TRBV5-1 and TRBJ1-4; TRBD1 is a possible D gene (5 bases). Germline assignment: CDR1 SGHRS and CDR2 YFSETQ. This CDR3 is 16 amino acids long. V was shortened by 4 bases and J by 3 bases, with 16 bases between the two germline ends.

Only one count was recorded for this clone. The genes are TRBV6-1 and TRBJ1-5; 8 positions match TRBD1. This CDR3 comprises 14 residues. The V segment lost 3 bases and the J segment 5 bases; nucleotides outside the gene matches: 3. CDR1 MNHNS and CDR2 SASEGT come from the germline V gene. The CDR3 coding sequence is TGTGCCAGCAGTGAGGACAGGGACGATCAGCCCCAGCATTTT. Protein sequence: CASSEDRDDQPQHF.

The chain links TRBV27 to TRBJ1-2; 9 bases match TRBD1. The germline V gene has CDR1 MNHEY and CDR2 SMNVEV (reference sequence). This CDR3 contains 15 residues. J gave up 2 bases and V 6 bases, and 7 bases lay outside the gene matches. The chain's CDR3 is CASSPTGGANYGYTF. CDR3 in DNA: TGTGCCAGCAGCCCTACAGGGGGCGCCAACTATGGCTACACCTTC.

CDR3 in amino acids: CASRVARGALDEQFF. In DNA form, the CDR3 reads TGTGCCAGCAGAGTTGCGCGCGGAGCGCTGGATGAGCAGTTCTTC. The chain is built from TRBV27 and TRBJ2-1; D is uncertain. Germline CDR1 and CDR2: MNHEY and SMNVEV (reference sequence). The CDR3 runs 15 residues. Trimming took off 6 bases at V and 8 bases at J, with 20 bases between the two ends.

The rearrangement uses TRBV11-3 and TRBJ2-3, with TRBD2 identical over 13 bases. Per germline, CDR1 SGHNT and CDR2 YENEEA. CDR3 size: 18 residues. The V segment lost 0 bases and the J segment 2 bases; nucleotides outside the gene matches: 5. In DNA form, the CDR3 reads TGTGCCAGCAGCTTAGACGGACTAGCGGGGGCCAACACAGATACGCAGTATTTT. Amino acids: CASSLDGLAGANTDTQYF.

V is TRBV12-2 and J is TRBJ2-3; TRBD2, as called in the table, went unchecked against the DNA. TRBV12-2 is a known pseudogene. The CDR3 contains 16 residues. The CDR3 DNA reads as TGTGCAAGTCTCCTCACCGCCGCCGGAGGCACAGATACGCAGTATTTT. It specifies CASLLTAAGGTDTQYF.

This clone appeared a single time. J is TRBJ1-2 and V is TRBV5-1; tentative D call: TRBD1 (5 bases). V shed 5 bases and J shed 5 bases, with 10 bases lying between them. Germline CDR1 and CDR2: SGHRS and YFSETQ. This CDR3 has 12 amino acids. The CDR3 reads CASSDSNYGYTF. CDR3 in DNA: TGCGCCAGCAGTGACAGCAATTATGGCTACACCTTC.

This clone was seen just once. V gene TRBV29-1 combines with J gene TRBJ2-3, with 7 bases matching TRBD1. CDR1 and CDR2 from the germline V gene are SQVTM and ANQGSEA. The CDR3 spans 18 residues. Trimming took 3 bases from V and 2 from J; bases not matched to a gene: 17. CDR3 DNA: TGCAGCGTTGACGGTGTGACAGGGCCTAAGGGGGCCACAGATACGCAGTATTTT. This codes for CSVDGVTGPKGATDTQYF.